The 27 T cell receptor beta chains below were found in one sample sequenced in a study of siplizumab effects on memory and regulatory T cells. The repertoire was sequenced with immunoSEQ multiplex PCR; TCRdb's copy has only in-frame clones and lacks some. Here the sample spans 97,000 or so clones, roughly nine tenths being singletons. Sample: CD4+ T cells sorted from blood. The receptors were gathered from a human donor in good health.

This chain joins TRBV18 and TRBJ2-5, with 9 bases lining up with TRBD1. Gene TRBJ2-7 matches the end of the DNA better, so the J call may be wrong. CDR1 and CDR2 (germline): KGHSH, LQKENI. The CDR3 length is 16 residues. For the CDR3, the DNA is TGTGCCAGCTCACCAAGGTTTCCGGACAGGGGCTACGAGCAGTACTTC. Amino acid sequence: CASSPRFPDRGYEQYF.

In its sample, this clone was seen once. The chain combines TRBV7-8 with TRBJ2-7; D is possibly TRBD1 or TRBD2 (5 bases each). This CDR3 is built from 14 residues. Trimming removed 4 bases at V and 2 bases at J, with 12 bases between. The germline CDR1 and CDR2 sequences are SGHVS and FQNEAQ. CDR3 protein: CASSSIRGPYEQYF. DNA of the CDR3: TGTGCCAGCAGCTCAATACGGGGCCCCTACGAGCAGTACTTC.

This rearrangement joins TRBV7-2 to TRBJ2-5, with D possibly matching TRBD1 (6 bases). Germline values: CDR1 SGHTA, CDR2 FQGNSA. The CDR3 has 16 residues. The V end was cut by 1 base, the J end by 2 bases, with 14 bases between. The CDR3 region has the DNA TGTGCCAGCAGCTTAGGGGGTTTCGGACAGCAAGAGACCCAGTACTTC. Amino acid sequence: CASSLGGFGQQETQYF. The entire variable domain, with the rest obtained from reference TRBV7-2 and TRBJ2-5, is as follows: GAGVSQSPSNKVTEKGKDVELRCDPISGHTALYWYRQSLGQGLEFLIYFQGNSAPDKSGLPSDRFSAERTGGSVSTLTIQRTQQEDSAVYLCASSLGGFGQQETQYFGPGTRLLVL.

This clone showed up just once. The V and J genes are TRBV6-6 and TRBJ2-6; D not certain. V gave up 9 bases and J gave up 1 base, with 7 bases separating them. This CDR3 is built from 13 residues. From germline, CDR1 is MNHNY and CDR2 SVGAGI (reference sequence). The CDR3 sequence: CASRESGANVLTF. CDR3 DNA: TGTGCCAGTCGTGAGTCTGGGGCCAACGTCCTGACTTTC.

Only one count was recorded for this clone. The chain joins TRBV7-3 to TRBJ1-2; D is undetermined. The V end lost 3 bases, the J end lost 8 bases, and 13 bases lay between the germline ends. CDR1 is SGHTA, CDR2 FQGTGA, per germline. This CDR3 comprises 13 residues. This chain's CDR3 is CASSFKLGWGYTF. CDR3 coding DNA: TGTGCCAGCAGCTTCAAATTGGGGTGGGGCTACACCTTC.

This chain connects TRBV18 to TRBJ2-5; 9 bases align to TRBD1. The CDR3 contains 15 residues. The germline V gene encodes CDR1 KGHSH and CDR2 LQKENI. Trimming took 5 bases from V and 2 from J; bases not matched to a gene: 6. The CDR3 bases are TGTGCCAGCTCAAGGGGGACAGGGACGCAAGAGACCCAGTACTTC. This codes for CASSRGTGTQETQYF.

V gene TRBV5-1 combines with J gene TRBJ2-3, with no clear D. This CDR3 region has 15 residues. V lost 1 base to trimming and J lost 1 base, with 10 bases between them. Germline CDR1 SGHRS, CDR2 YFSETQ. The CDR3 DNA reads as TGCGCCAGCAGCTTGACCTATGATGGCACAGATACGCAGTATTTT. As protein: CASSLTYDGTDTQYF.

The chain recombines TRBV11-2 with TRBJ2-1, with 7 bases fitting TRBD2. The J segment lost 8 bases and the V segment lost 5 bases, leaving 12 bases of the junction unmatched. Germline V gives CDR1 SGHAT, CDR2 FQNNGV. This CDR3 is built from 15 residues. CDR3 residues: CASSPTTSSGDEQFF. The DNA for the CDR3 is TGTGCCAGCAGCCCTACGACTAGCTCGGGCGATGAGCAGTTCTTC.

The chain is built from TRBV2 and TRBJ2-3; TRBD2 aligns across 15 bases. Trimming cost V 3 bases and J 6 bases; bases outside gene matches: 10. This CDR3 is built from 18 residues. Germline V gene data show CDR1 as SNHLY and CDR2 as FYNNEI. CDR3 bases: TGTGCCAGCAGTGACTTGAGGACTAGCGGGAGGGCCAGGGATACGCAGTATTTT. This encodes CASSDLRTSGRARDTQYF.

This clone is a singleton in its sample. The chain couples TRBV5-1 to TRBJ2-3; 10 bases are a match to TRBD2. J was trimmed by 4 bases and V by 3 bases; bases with no gene match: 5. The CDR3 spans 15 residues. Germline V lookup: CDR1 SGHRS, CDR2 YFSETQ. The CDR3 DNA follows: TGCGCCAGCAGCTCACTAGCGGGAAAGGCAGATACGCAGTATTTT. This gives the protein CASSSLAGKADTQYF. Full variable domain (remainder filled in from reference TRBV5-1 and TRBJ2-3): KAGVTQTPRYLIKTRGQQVTLSCSPISGHRSVSWYQQTPGQGLQFLFEYFSETQRNKGNFPGRFSGRQFSNSRSEMNVSTLELGDSALYLCASSSLAGKADTQYFGPGTRLTVL.

This clone was found once. This chain uses TRBV28 with TRBJ2-7; the match to TRBD1 covers 9 bases. V lost 10 bases, J lost 3 bases, and 10 bases stayed unmatched. The germline V gene has CDR1 MDHEN and CDR2 SYDVKM. The CDR3 covers 14 residues. The CDR3 coding sequence is TGTGCCACACAAAGACAGGGGGGGGTCTACGAGCAGTACTTC. Translated: CATQRQGGVYEQYF.

The chain couples TRBV28 to TRBJ2-3; 13 nucleotides match TRBD2. CDR1 is MDHEN and CDR2 is SYDVKM in the germline V gene. The V and J ends lost 8 bases and 9 bases, in that order; junction bases with no gene match: 8. This CDR3 contains 14 residues. This CDR3 is CASGTLAGGGTQYF. The CDR3 coding sequence is TGTGCCAGCGGGACACTAGCGGGAGGGGGCACGCAGTATTTT.

This chain connects TRBV5-4 to TRBJ2-3; 7 bases are shared with TRBD2. Trimming removed 0 bases from V and 0 bases from J; junction bases left unmatched: 1. The CDR3 is 15 residues long. CDR1 and CDR2 from the germline V gene are SGHNT and YYREEE (reference sequence). The CDR3 spells CASSLVAGSTDTQYF. In nucleotides, the CDR3 is TGTGCCAGCAGCTTGGTAGCGGGCAGCACAGATACGCAGTATTTT.

The chain recombines TRBV5-6 with TRBJ2-5; tentative D call: TRBD2 (6 bases). The germline gives CDR1 SGHDT, CDR2 YYEEEE. With 1 base removed from V and 4 bases from J, the gap between germline ends came to 17 bases. This CDR3 region has 16 residues. The CDR3 DNA reads as TGTGCCAGCAGCTTGTTCGGCCCGGAGGGGTCAGAGACCCAGTACTTC. This translates into CASSLFGPEGSETQYF. The full variable domain, its missing parts supplied by reference TRBV5-6 and TRBJ2-5, is DAGVTQSPTHLIKTRGQQVTLRCSPKSGHDTVSWYQQALGQGPQFIFQYYEEEERQRGNFPDRFSGHQFPNYSSELNVNALLLGDSALYLCASSLFGPEGSETQYFGPGTRLLVL.

The gene calls are TRBV7-3 and TRBJ2-7, with D perhaps assigned TRBD1 or TRBD2 (5 bases each). V lost 2 bases and J 7 bases, leaving 18 bases between the germline ends. Germline CDR1 SGHTA, CDR2 FQGTGA. The CDR3 extends over 15 amino acids. The CDR3 reads CASSLDSRGGYEQYF. CDR3 in DNA: TGTGCCAGCAGCTTAGACTCGAGGGGCGGGTATGAGCAGTACTTC.

In this sample, this clone turned up a few times. The chain couples TRBV2 to TRBJ1-1, with D perhaps matching TRBD1 (6 bases). The germline V gene has CDR1 SNHLY and CDR2 FYNNEI. The CDR3 sequence is 13 residues long. Trimming took 8 bases from V and 0 from J, leaving 10 bases between them. The CDR3 DNA follows: TGTGCCAGCTCAGGACAGTTGAACACTGAAGCTTTCTTT. Its protein product is CASSGQLNTEAFF.

The chain joins TRBV19 to TRBJ2-2; D possibly corresponds to TRBD2 (5 bases). This CDR3 is built from 16 residues. Germline V gene sequence: CDR1 LNHDA, CDR2 SQIVND (reference sequence). V was trimmed by 4 bases and J by 4 bases, leaving 16 bases between them. DNA for the CDR3: TGTGCCAGTAGTAACCCCAGGCGGGTTGGCACCGGGGAGCTGTTTTTT. It encodes CASSNPRRVGTGELFF.

J is TRBJ1-5 and V is TRBV11-2; D unclear. The CDR3 contains 15 residues. The ends were cut back, 0 bases at V and 2 bases at J, with 8 bases in the middle. Germline V CDR1 and CDR2: SGHAT, FQNNGV. CDR3 bases: TGTGCCAGCAGCTTAGATTGGACGGGCAATCAGCCCCAGCATTTT. Its protein is CASSLDWTGNQPQHF.

The chain is built from TRBV4-1 and TRBJ1-4, with 7 bases matching TRBD1. Germline loops: CDR1 MGHRA, CDR2 YSYEKL. V shed 1 base, J shed 3 bases, and the junction held 14 bases outside the gene matches. CDR3 size: 19 residues. The CDR3 DNA is TGCGCCAGCAGCCAAGGAACGCGTCAGGGGGGGCGGGCTAATGAAAAACTGTTTTTT. Residues: CASSQGTRQGGRANEKLFF.

The chain joins TRBV9 to TRBJ2-5; TRBD1 matches 7 bases. CDR3 length equals 15 residues. The junction had 9 bases not matched to a gene; V was cut back by 4 bases and J by 3 bases. From germline, CDR1 is SGDLS and CDR2 YYNGEE. CDR3 in amino acids: CASSPLEGGKETQYF. The CDR3 DNA follows: TGTGCCAGCAGCCCACTGGAAGGGGGCAAAGAGACCCAGTACTTC.

This chain links TRBV28 with TRBJ1-2; 7 nucleotides align to TRBD1. V shed 2 bases and J 8 bases; nucleotides not matched to a gene: 8. This CDR3 comprises 14 residues. Germline CDR1 is MDHEN and CDR2 is SYDVKM. The CDR3 loop is CASSLALTGRGYTF. CDR3 bases: TGTGCCAGCAGTTTAGCCCTGACAGGGCGAGGCTACACCTTC.

The chain has TRBV5-1 and TRBJ2-5; TRBD1 aligns across 9 bases. The DNA matches TRBJ2-7 better at its end, which makes the J call doubtful. The CDR3 extends over 19 amino acids. Germline V gives CDR1 SGHRS, CDR2 YFSETQ. CDR3 sequence (DNA): TGCGCCAGCAGCATCCCGACAGGGGGTTTCAATCGAAGCTCCTACGAGCAGTACTTC. It encodes CASSIPTGGFNRSSYEQYF.

The chain uses TRBV29-1 and TRBJ1-5; D unresolved. Germline CDR1 and CDR2: SQVTM and ANQGSEA. V shed 7 bases and J shed 7 bases, with 17 bases lying between them. This CDR3 has 13 amino acids. The CDR3 DNA reads as TGCAGCGCCCTGCCCGGGGAGGGCCAGCCCCAGCATTTT. Translated, it gives CSALPGEGQPQHF.

The rearrangement uses TRBV27 and TRBJ2-7; D remains ambiguous. CDR1 and CDR2 from the germline V gene are MNHEY and SMNVEV (reference sequence). The CDR3 contains 12 residues. Trimming took 5 bases from V and 6 from J, leaving 11 bases between them. Written as DNA, the CDR3 is TGTGCCAGCAGTCTTCCCCTTCGCGAGCAGTACTTC. Its translation: CASSLPLREQYF.

The rearrangement joins TRBV6-5 to TRBJ1-1; a possible D gene is TRBD1 (5 bases). Trimming left V 0 bases short and J 6 bases short, with 17 bases between. The length of the CDR3 is 16 residues. Germline V gene data show CDR1 as MNHEY and CDR2 as SVGAGI. This chain's CDR3 is CASSYSYPTRGAEAFF. CDR3 nucleotides: TGTGCCAGCAGTTACTCGTATCCCACGCGGGGCGCTGAAGCTTTCTTT.

The chain combines TRBV7-3 with TRBJ1-1; 7 bases align to TRBD1. J gave up 3 bases and V 5 bases, and 9 bases lay outside the gene matches. CDR1 SGHTA and CDR2 FQGTGA come from the germline V gene. The CDR3 loop spans 15 amino acids. Here the CDR3 reads CASSPSGGGYTEAFF. Written as DNA, the CDR3 is TGTGCCAGCAGCCCGTCAGGGGGGGGTTACACTGAAGCTTTCTTT.

The chain uses TRBV15 and TRBJ1-5; D might be TRBD1 (5 bases). The germline V and J ends were trimmed by 1 base and 7 bases, with 14 bases remaining between them. This CDR3 has 15 residues. CDR1 LNHNV and CDR2 YYDKDF come from the germline V gene (reference sequence). CDR3 amino acids: CATSRGMGTPQPQHF. In DNA form, the CDR3 reads TGTGCCACCAGCAGAGGAATGGGGACCCCGCAGCCCCAGCATTTT.